This T cell receptor (beta chain) was obtained from a study of radiotherapy plus CTLA-4 blockade in lung cancer. Notes on the study in general: Peripheral blood showed expansion of tumor-derived TCR clones after radiotherapy and ipilimumab.

This clone appeared a single time. Antigen: not known. The table came from immunoSEQ multiplex PCR; TCRdb's copy has only in-frame clones and leaves some out. The table lists some 120,000 clones, 81% of them singletons. In germline, CDR1 is SGDLS, CDR2 YYNGEE. V was trimmed by 1 base and J by 4 bases, leaving 11 bases between them. The CDR3 has 14 residues. Sequencing used peripheral blood, obtained from a patient treated with radiotherapy plus ipilimumab. The sequence derives from a human donor with non-small cell lung cancer that progressed on radiotherapy plus ipilimumab. Some clones in this sample may be carry-over from other donors' samples. This chain joins TRBV9 and TRBJ1-1; D not certain. CDR3 loop: CASSVSPISTEAFF. DNA of the CDR3: TGTGCCAGCAGCGTAAGTCCCATTAGCACTGAAGCTTTCTTT.